This entry lists 25 T cell receptor beta chains sequenced from one sample in a study of vaccination effects on CD4 cells after COVID-19 (dated by TCRdb to 2022 to 2024). In the ViraFEST assay, PBMC were stimulated with viral peptide pools, and TCR sequencing was then used to find antigen-specific CD4+ T cell clonotypes based on their expansion. After approximately eleven days of culture, CD4+ T cells were isolated with the EasySep CD4+ T cell isolation kit. Two doses of either the BNT162b2 or the mRNA-1273 mRNA SARS-CoV-2 vaccine were administered to participants. The antigens these receptors bind are not known. The method behind the library was the immunoSEQ multiplex PCR assay. TCRdb holds this immuneACCESS table with in-frame rearrangements only. Some clones are missing; in checked studies, unresolved V genes explain under half, and the rest has no known cause. This sample is represented by 25,000 to 30,000 clones; about 69% of them were singletons. 7% to 9.5% of the sample is held by the ten biggest clonotypes.

The specimen was CD4+ T cells from PBMCs cultured with HCoV-NL63 spike peptides, collected after COVID-19 vaccination. Read against the paper, the sample's cell subset or site label means: HCoV-NL63 spike overlapping peptide pool stimulation. The source is a human donor who received a COVID-19 vaccine.

This clone was seen more than once but under ten times. V is TRBV14 and J is TRBJ1-6, with D possibly being TRBD1 (5 bases). Germline CDR1 reads SGHDN; CDR2 reads FVKESK. This CDR3 is built from 16 residues. Trimming removed 2 bases from V and 0 bases from J, with 8 bases in between. CDR3 in amino acids: CASSQSGHSYNSPLHF. The CDR3, as DNA: TGTGCCAGCAGCCAATCGGGGCACTCCTATAATTCACCCCTCCACTTT.

This chain joins TRBV2 and TRBJ2-7; D remains ambiguous. V dropped 4 bases and J dropped 7 bases, with 8 bases sitting between them. The CDR3 has 11 amino acids. Per the germline V gene, CDR1 is SNHLY and CDR2 is FYNNEI. The CDR3 coding sequence is TGTGCCAGCAGTGTGACCACGGAGCAGTACTTC. Translated: CASSVTTEQYF.

This chain joins TRBV9 and TRBJ2-2; 12 nucleotides match TRBD2. The J segment lost 8 bases and the V segment lost 3 bases, leaving 8 bases of the junction unmatched. Looked up from germline, CDR1 is SGDLS and CDR2 is YYNGEE. CDR3 length: 16 amino acids. The CDR3 DNA reads TGTGCCAGCAGCGCAAAACTAGCGGGAGGCAGGGGGGAGCTGTTTTTT. Amino acids: CASSAKLAGGRGELFF. Filled out from reference TRBV9 and TRBJ2-2, the complete variable domain reads DSGVTQTPKHLITATGQRVTLRCSPRSGDLSVYWYQQSLDQGLQFLIQYYNGEERAKGNILERFSAQQFPDLHSELNLSSLELGDSALYFCASSAKLAGGRGELFFGEGSRLTVL.

The chain combines TRBV10-3 with TRBJ1-1; D gene ambiguous. Germline CDR1 ENHRY, CDR2 SYGVKD. The CDR3 sequence is 13 residues long. Trimming took off 6 bases at V and 7 bases at J, with 15 bases between the two ends. The CDR3 region has the DNA TGTGCCATCAGGGGGAGCATCGGCGTTGAAGCTTTCTTT. Amino acid sequence: CAIRGSIGVEAFF.

This clone was detected only a few times. This chain uses TRBV20-1 with TRBJ2-7; D is unclear. This CDR3 contains 11 residues. V dropped 4 bases and J dropped 4 bases, with 8 bases sitting between them. The germline V gene encodes CDR1 DFQATT and CDR2 SNEGSKA (reference sequence). The CDR3 DNA follows: TGCAGTGCTATTGCCGGTTACGAGCAGTACTTC. This gives the protein CSAIAGYEQYF.

The genes are TRBV3-1 (or the pseudogene TRBV3-2) and TRBJ1-2, with 7 bases fitting TRBD1. The CDR3 extends over 14 amino acids. CDR1 is LGHDT and CDR2 is YNNKEL in the germline V gene (reference sequence). J lost 8 bases, V lost 4 bases, and 10 bases had no gene match. CDR3 sequence reads: CASSLRTGRGGYTF. For the CDR3, the DNA is TGTGCCAGCAGCCTTCGGACAGGCCGCGGAGGCTACACCTTC.

The chain joins TRBV11-2 to TRBJ2-5; possible D gene TRBD1, 6 bases. The CDR3 sequence is 14 residues long. V lost 3 bases and J 5 bases, leaving 13 bases between the germline ends. Germline assignment: CDR1 SGHAT and CDR2 FQNNGV. The CDR3 sequence: CASSFSTGSETQYF. The DNA for the CDR3 is TGTGCCAGCAGCTTTTCAACAGGGAGCGAGACCCAGTACTTC. Full variable domain (rest looked up from reference TRBV11-2 and TRBJ2-5): EAGVAQSPRYKIIEKRQSVAFWCNPISGHATLYWYQQILGQGPKLLIQFQNNGVVDDSQLPKDRFSAERLKGVDSTLKIQPAKLEDSAVYLCASSFSTGSETQYFGPGTRLLVL.

The table lists this clone with a few counts. The genes are TRBV5-1 and TRBJ1-1, with D possibly TRBD1 on 5 matching bases. This CDR3 has 13 amino acids. The germline gives CDR1 SGHRS, CDR2 YFSETQ. The V end was cut by 2 bases, the J end by 2 bases, with 7 bases between. The CDR3 protein is CASSFGANTEAFF. CDR3 DNA: TGCGCCAGCAGCTTCGGGGCCAACACTGAAGCTTTCTTT.

The chain uses TRBV27 and TRBJ1-6, with 8 bases lining up with TRBD1. The ends lost 3 bases at V and 9 bases at J; junction bases unmatched: 4. CDR3 length: 14 amino acids. In germline, CDR1 is MNHEY, CDR2 SMNVEV (reference sequence). The CDR3, as DNA: TGTGCCAGCAGTTTTTCAGGGGGCAGTTCACCCCTCCACTTT. Its protein is CASSFSGGSSPLHF.

This chain connects TRBV7-2 to TRBJ2-1, with 14 bases lining up with TRBD2. J lost 0 bases, V lost 4 bases, and 2 bases had no gene match. The CDR3 is made up of 17 amino acids. Germline CDR1 and CDR2: SGHTA and FQGNSA. The CDR3 sequence is CASSSGLAGGSYNEQFF. The CDR3 DNA follows: TGTGCCAGCAGCTCCGGACTAGCGGGAGGCTCCTACAATGAGCAGTTCTTC.

The rearrangement links TRBV7-9 to TRBJ2-1, with a possible D match to TRBD2 (5 bases). This CDR3 has 13 amino acids. Germline assignment: CDR1 SEHNR and CDR2 FQNEAQ (reference sequence). V lost 1 base and J lost 10, with 11 bases in between. Written as DNA, the CDR3 is TGTGCCAGCAGCTTAGAAACCAGGAGGGAGCAGTTCTTC. Protein product: CASSLETRREQFF.

The chain employs TRBV7-8 and TRBJ1-6; maybe TRBD1 (6 bases). V was cut by 4 bases and J by 4 bases, with 11 bases left in between. CDR3 size: 15 residues. The V gene's germline CDR1 is SGHVS and CDR2 FQNEAQ. For the CDR3, the DNA is TGTGCCAGCAGCTCCCGACAGGCTTATAATTCACCCCTCCACTTT. Encoded protein: CASSSRQAYNSPLHF.

The rearrangement links TRBV20-1 to TRBJ2-5, with 9 bases identical to TRBD2. This CDR3 has 14 residues. V dropped 3 bases and J dropped 2; count of bases not matched to a gene: 4. In germline, CDR1 is DFQATT, CDR2 SNEGSKA (reference sequence). CDR3 sequence reads: CSASFSGGQETQYF. The CDR3 DNA reads TGCAGTGCTAGTTTTAGCGGGGGACAAGAGACCCAGTACTTC.

This chain links TRBV5-4 with TRBJ1-2; TRBD1 matches at 10 bases. V lost 5 bases to trimming and J lost 2 bases; unmatched junction nucleotides: 6. Germline V lookup: CDR1 SGHNT, CDR2 YYREEE (reference sequence). This CDR3 has 15 amino acids. The CDR3 is CASSQRGQGNYGYTF. The CDR3 DNA reads as TGTGCCAGCAGTCAACGGGGACAGGGGAACTATGGCTACACCTTC.

This chain links TRBV5-1 with TRBJ2-2; D remains unclear. V was clipped by 0 bases and J by 6 bases, with 0 bases between them. CDR1 is SGHRS, CDR2 YFSETQ, per germline. CDR3 length equals 11 residues. The CDR3 DNA reads as TGCGCCAGCAGCTTGGCCGGGGAGCTGTTTTTT. It encodes CASSLAGELFF.

The chain joins TRBV3-1 (or the pseudogene TRBV3-2) to TRBJ1-2; D is possibly TRBD1 (5 bases). The CDR3 is made up of 16 amino acids. CDR1 and CDR2 from the germline V gene are LGHDT and YNNKEL (reference sequence). Trimming removed 1 base from V and 0 bases from J, with 12 bases in between. CDR3 DNA sequence: TGTGCCAGCAGCCAAGTTCATGGGGGGGCTAACTATGGCTACACCTTC. Translated: CASSQVHGGANYGYTF.

V usage is TRBV3-1 (or the pseudogene TRBV3-2) and J usage is TRBJ2-5; D remains unclear. The V end lost 2 bases, the J end lost 1 base, and 11 bases lay between the germline ends. Per germline, CDR1 LGHDT and CDR2 YNNKEL (reference sequence). The CDR3 is 15 amino acids. CDR3 sequence reads: CASSQFPPGQETQYF. The CDR3 DNA reads as TGTGCCAGCAGCCAATTCCCGCCGGGCCAAGAGACCCAGTACTTC.

The rearrangement joins TRBV10-3 to TRBJ2-6; 7 bases agree with TRBD1. V gave up 7 bases and J gave up 4 bases; unmatched junction bases: 4. CDR1 is ENHRY, CDR2 SYGVKD, per germline. The CDR3 contains 14 residues. For the CDR3, the DNA is TGTGCCATCACTACAGGGGTAGGGGCCAACGTCCTGACTTTC. Residues: CAITTGVGANVLTF.

V gene TRBV5-1 combines with J gene TRBJ1-4; D remains ambiguous. Trimming left V 5 bases short and J 7 bases short, with 12 bases between. Germline CDR1 reads SGHRS; CDR2 reads YFSETQ. This CDR3 is built from 13 residues. The CDR3 is CASRYGVGEKLFF. Here the CDR3 DNA reads TGCGCCAGCAGATACGGAGTTGGTGAAAAACTGTTTTTT.

V gene TRBV2 combines with J gene TRBJ1-3; D ambiguous. CDR1 is SNHLY, CDR2 FYNNEI, per germline. The germline V and J ends were trimmed by 6 bases and 4 bases, with 19 bases remaining between them. This CDR3 has 16 amino acids. The CDR3, as DNA: TGTGCCAGCAGGAAGAGAAGTTATACGACGGGAAACACCATATATTTT. The encoded protein is CASRKRSYTTGNTIYF.

The chain couples TRBV19 to TRBJ2-5; D is unclear. V gave up 5 bases and J gave up 5 bases, with 9 bases separating them. CDR1 and CDR2 (germline): LNHDA, SQIVND (reference sequence). The CDR3 runs 12 residues. The DNA of the CDR3 is TGTGCCAGTAGTGACGGTGGGGAGACCCAGTACTTC. Its protein is CASSDGGETQYF.

The chain is built from TRBV5-6 and TRBJ2-3; no clear D gene. The CDR3 covers 16 residues. V was trimmed by 0 bases and J by 2 bases, leaving 13 bases between them. CDR1 SGHDT and CDR2 YYEEEE come from the germline V gene. The CDR3 sequence is CASSLGSIYLTDTQYF. In nucleotides, the CDR3 is TGTGCCAGCAGCTTGGGATCTATCTACCTCACAGATACGCAGTATTTT.

The rearrangement links TRBV4-1 to TRBJ2-1, with 9 bases fitting TRBD2. J was trimmed by 6 bases and V by 1 base; bases with no gene match: 10. The CDR3 consists of 17 residues. Germline values: CDR1 MGHRA, CDR2 YSYEKL. In nucleotides, the CDR3 is TGCGCCAGCAGCCAAGTAGGGACTAGCAGGGGCGGCAATGAGCAGTTCTTC. Translating gives CASSQVGTSRGGNEQFF.

This chain joins TRBV10-2 and TRBJ2-1; D perhaps matches TRBD1 (5 bases). Trimming cost V 0 bases and J 5 bases, with 17 bases left between them. The CDR3 has 17 amino acids. The germline V gene has CDR1 WSHSY and CDR2 SAAADI. CDR3 in DNA: TGCGCCAGCAGTGAGTCGAAACCCCTCGTCAGGGACAATGAGCAGTTCTTC. Protein: CASSESKPLVRDNEQFF.

Regarding this clone: The junction does not match germline at one end; this may be a read error. The chain combines TRBV2 with TRBJ2-5, with D possibly TRBD1 on 6 matching bases. The length of the CDR3 is 14 residues. From germline, CDR1 is SNHLY and CDR2 FYNNEI. As DNA, the CDR3 is TGTGCCAGCGGTGAGTTAGGGGGTCGGGAGACCCAGTACTTC. It encodes CASGELGGRETQYF.